This is a list of T cell receptor beta chains from one sample in a study of control samples from healthy donors and cancer patients. Method: immunoSEQ multiplex PCR; TCRdb's copy keeps in-frame clones and lacks some. This sample has 100,000 to 150,000 clones, with around 92% found just once. The sample taken for sequencing was PBMCs. Every receptor here comes from a man older than 75 with head and neck cancer. Each CDR3 is given with its conserved first and last residue. A D gene is named only where the DNA matches it firmly.

CDR3aa: CASISPGTNVLTF
CDR3nt: TGTGCCAGCATCTCCCCGGGCACCAACGTCCTGACTTTC
d_gene: -
j_gene: TRBJ2-6
v_gene: TRBV25-1

CDR3aa: CASSEEETDTQYF
CDR3nt: TGTGCCAGCAGTGAAGAGGAGACAGATACGCAGTATTTT
d_gene: -
j_gene: TRBJ2-3
v_gene: TRBV2

CDR3aa: CASSLTASGYAYEQYF
CDR3nt: TGCGCCAGCAGCTTGACGGCGTCAGGGTACGCCTACGAGCAGTACTTC
d_gene: -
j_gene: TRBJ2-7
v_gene: TRBV5-1

CDR3aa: CSVVQGSETQYF
CDR3nt: TGCAGCGTTGTTCAGGGATCGGAGACCCAGTACTTC
d_gene: -
j_gene: TRBJ2-5
v_gene: TRBV29-1

CDR3aa: CAWSHSYTQGLTNEKLFF
CDR3nt: TGTGCCTGGAGTCATAGCTACACCCAGGGGTTAACTAATGAAAAACTGTTTTTT
d_gene: -
j_gene: TRBJ1-4
v_gene: TRBV30

CDR3aa: CASSLGPPSGTGAEKLFF
CDR3nt: TGTGCCAGCAGTCTAGGCCCCCCATCCGGGACAGGGGCCGAAAAACTGTTTTTT
d_gene: TRBD1
j_gene: TRBJ1-4
v_gene: TRBV5-6

CDR3aa: CASSYYDRGGSYEQYF
CDR3nt: TGCGCCAGCAGCTACTACGACAGGGGAGGCTCCTACGAGCAGTACTTC
d_gene: TRBD1
j_gene: TRBJ2-7
v_gene: TRBV5-1

CDR3aa: CASFPPGQGAEKLFF
CDR3nt: TGTGCCAGCTTCCCCCCGGGACAGGGGGCTGAAAAACTGTTTTTT
d_gene: TRBD1
j_gene: TRBJ1-4
v_gene: TRBV28

CDR3aa: CASSLVGGEAFF
CDR3nt: TGTGCCAGCAGCTTAGTCGGCGGGGAAGCTTTCTTT
d_gene: -
j_gene: TRBJ1-1
v_gene: TRBV7-6

CDR3aa: CASSLGSFNEKLFF
CDR3nt: TGCGCCAGCAGCTTGGGTAGCTTCAATGAAAAACTGTTTTTT
d_gene: -
j_gene: TRBJ1-4
v_gene: TRBV5-1

CDR3aa: CASSVEAVSPQHF
CDR3nt: TGTGCCAGCAGCGTAGAAGCTGTTTCCCCCCAGCATTTT
d_gene: -
j_gene: TRBJ1-5
v_gene: TRBV9

CDR3aa: CASGLVIWGDNGIKAGELFF
CDR3nt: TGTGCTAGTGGTTTGGTAATATGGGGGGATAACGGAATAAAGGCCGGGGAGCTGTTTTTT
d_gene: -
j_gene: TRBJ2-2
v_gene: TRBV12-5

CDR3aa: CASSLVAGNTEAFF
CDR3nt: TGTGCCAGCAGCTTAGTTGCGGGGAACACTGAAGCTTTCTTT
d_gene: -
j_gene: TRBJ1-1
v_gene: TRBV7-8

CDR3aa: CASSGQPSNQPQHF
CDR3nt: TGTGCCAGCAGCGGTCAGCCTAGCAATCAGCCCCAGCATTTT
d_gene: -
j_gene: TRBJ1-5
v_gene: TRBV11-2

CDR3aa: CASSDRGGEKLFF
CDR3nt: TGTGCCAGCAGCGACAGGGGGGGGGAAAAACTGTTTTTT
d_gene: TRBD1
j_gene: TRBJ1-4
v_gene: TRBV6-5

CDR3aa: CASSLGPSGAGNTIYF
CDR3nt: TGTGCCAGCAGCTTAGGCCCCTCGGGGGCTGGAAACACCATATATTTT
d_gene: -
j_gene: TRBJ1-3
v_gene: TRBV7-6

CDR3aa: CASRPETGAYEQYF
CDR3nt: TGTGCCAGCAGACCCGAGACAGGCGCCTACGAGCAGTACTTC
d_gene: -
j_gene: TRBJ2-7
v_gene: TRBV5-4

CDR3aa: CAISEFAGGQETQYF
CDR3nt: TGTGCCATCAGTGAGTTCGCGGGAGGGCAAGAGACCCAGTACTTC
d_gene: TRBD2
j_gene: TRBJ2-5
v_gene: TRBV10-3